The 10 T cell receptor beta chains presented below share a single source sample, sequenced in a study of blood T cell repertoires in COVID-19. Libraries were prepared by immunoSEQ multiplex PCR; TCRdb keeps only in-frame clonotypes and omits some of them. The sample has roughly 120,000 clones, around 76% seen once. Sequencing was done on a sample of peripheral blood. The source is an elderly man with COVID-19, enrolled during active disease.

V is TRBV7-2 and J is TRBJ2-5; the D gene is possibly TRBD1 (6 bases). This CDR3 is built from 14 residues. Trimming shortened V by 3 bases and J by 2 bases, and 10 bases separated the two germline ends. The V gene's germline CDR1 is SGHTA and CDR2 FQGNSA. CDR3 in amino acids: CASSFAGAQETQYF. The CDR3 region has the DNA TGTGCCAGCAGCTTTGCAGGGGCGCAAGAGACCCAGTACTTC.

This clone has a single count. V is TRBV2 and J is TRBJ2-2, with 9 bases aligning to TRBD2. This CDR3 region has 18 residues. V trimming: 1 base; J trimming: 4 bases; junction bases outside the gene matches: 10. Germline lookup yields CDR1 SNHLY and CDR2 FYNNEI. CDR3 loop: CASSEGWASGKFTGELFF. The DNA for the CDR3 is TGTGCCAGCAGTGAAGGATGGGCTAGCGGGAAATTCACCGGGGAGCTGTTTTTT.

CDR3 loop: CASSWGQPVTNEKLFF. CDR3 nucleotide sequence: TGTGCCAGCAGCTGGGGACAGCCGGTGACTAATGAAAAACTGTTTTTT. V usage is TRBV6-2 or TRBV6-3 and J usage is TRBJ1-4, with 7 bases lining up with TRBD1. The J segment lost 2 bases and the V segment lost 6 bases, leaving 9 bases of the junction unmatched. The CDR3 loop spans 16 amino acids. Germline CDR1 and CDR2: MNHEY and SVGEGT.

This rearrangement joins TRBV11-3 to TRBJ2-3; D ambiguous. Germline V gene lookup returns CDR1 SGHNT and CDR2 YENEEA. The V and J ends lost 1 base and 8 bases respectively, with 10 bases between them. The CDR3 contains 13 residues. The CDR3 is CASSLGQARTQYF. Here the CDR3 DNA reads TGTGCCAGCAGCTTAGGCCAAGCCCGTACGCAGTATTTT. Supplemented by reference TRBV11-3 and TRBJ2-3, the full variable domain reads EAGVVQSPRYKIIEKKQPVAFWCNPISGHNTLYWYLQNLGQGPELLIRYENEEAVDDSQLPKDRFSAERLKGVDSTLKIQPAELGDSAVYLCASSLGQARTQYFGPGTRLTVL.

As to this clone: At one of its ends the junction is not consistent with the germline gene, which may arise from a read error. This chain uses TRBV5-1 with TRBJ2-2; the match to TRBD2 covers 9 bases. The CDR3 extends over 15 amino acids. Germline CDR1 is SGHRS and CDR2 is YFSETQ. The CDR3 spells CVSSFGLAITGELFF. CDR3 sequence (DNA): TGCGTCAGCAGCTTCGGACTAGCGATTACCGGGGAGCTGTTTTTT.

The chain carries TRBV27 and TRBJ1-4; maybe TRBD1 (5 bases). Trimming took 1 base from V and 6 from J, leaving 12 bases between them. The CDR3 runs to 15 residues. The germline V gene has CDR1 MNHEY and CDR2 SMNVEV (reference sequence). The CDR3: CASSLYGRGDEKLFF. CDR3 bases: TGTGCCAGCAGTTTATATGGCCGGGGGGATGAAAAACTGTTTTTT.

The chain employs TRBV14 and TRBJ2-1; the match to TRBD2 covers 10 bases. From germline, CDR1 is SGHDN and CDR2 FVKESK. The J segment lost 7 bases and the V segment lost 1 base, leaving 7 bases of the junction unmatched. This CDR3 contains 16 residues. CDR3 bases: TGTGCCAGCAGCCAAGGTCCCCTAGCGGGAGTTAATGAGCAGTTCTTC. It encodes CASSQGPLAGVNEQFF.

V is TRBV2 and J is TRBJ1-1; TRBD1 is a possible D gene (6 bases). Germline V gene data show CDR1 as SNHLY and CDR2 as FYNNEI. The CDR3 loop spans 13 amino acids. Deletions cut 7 bases from V and 3 bases from J, with 12 bases between. CDR3 bases: TGTGCCAGCAATGGACAGCGGTACACTGAAGCTTTCTTT. It encodes CASNGQRYTEAFF.

The V and J genes are TRBV6-6 and TRBJ1-2, with 9 nucleotides matching TRBD1. Germline V CDR1 and CDR2: MNHNY, SVGAGI (reference sequence). CDR3 length: 14 residues. The J segment lost 2 bases and the V segment lost 8 bases, leaving 6 bases of the junction unmatched. The CDR3 sequence is CASQGQGRNYGYTF. Here the CDR3 DNA reads TGTGCCAGCCAGGGACAGGGACGGAACTATGGCTACACCTTC.

This chain uses TRBV3-1 (or the pseudogene TRBV3-2) with TRBJ1-5; 7 bases match TRBD1. The CDR3 contains 16 residues. Germline V CDR1 and CDR2: LGHDT, YNNKEL (reference sequence). After removal of 2 bases from V and 2 bases from J, the junction contained 6 bases not matched to a gene. The DNA of the CDR3 is TGTGCCAGCAGCCAACTGACAGGGTCTGGCAATCAGCCCCAGCATTTT. This encodes CASSQLTGSGNQPQHF.